This TCR beta chain emerged from a study of shared clonotypes between healthy human individuals. General study findings and limits: Generally, naive subsets (rather than memory subsets) showed larger estimated richness.

Naive CD8 cells comprised CD45RO-negative, CCR7-positively selected cells, excluding terminally differentiated effector memory CD45RA+ cells. About this clone: What it binds is not known.

Profiled with immunoSEQ multiplex PCR; TCRdb holds only in-frame clones, not every one. The table records about 1.9 million clones, around 93% of them present only once. The CDR3 contains 14 residues. CDR1 ENHRY and CDR2 SYGVKD come from the germline V gene. With V trimmed by 6 bases and J by 3 bases, 7 bases remained unmatched. The clonotype originates from a man between 18 and 29 years old in good health. Some clones in this sample may be carry-over from other donors' samples. This chain connects TRBV10-3 to TRBJ1-1, with TRBD1 matching over 7 bases. Sequenced sample: naive CD8+ T cells from PBMCs. CDR3 region: CAIRGTDIYTEAFF. The CDR3 DNA is TGTGCCATCAGGGGGACAGACATTTACACTGAAGCTTTCTTT.